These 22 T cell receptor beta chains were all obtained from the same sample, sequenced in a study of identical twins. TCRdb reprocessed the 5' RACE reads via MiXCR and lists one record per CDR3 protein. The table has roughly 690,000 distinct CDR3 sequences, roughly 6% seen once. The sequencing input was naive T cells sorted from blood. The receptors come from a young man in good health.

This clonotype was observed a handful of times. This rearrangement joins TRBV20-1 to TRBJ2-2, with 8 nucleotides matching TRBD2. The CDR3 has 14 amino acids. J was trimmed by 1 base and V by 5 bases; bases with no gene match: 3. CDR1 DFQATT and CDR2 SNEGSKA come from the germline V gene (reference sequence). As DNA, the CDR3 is TGCAGTGCTGTACTAGCGGAGAACACCGGGGAGCTGTTTTTT. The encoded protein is CSAVLAENTGELFF.

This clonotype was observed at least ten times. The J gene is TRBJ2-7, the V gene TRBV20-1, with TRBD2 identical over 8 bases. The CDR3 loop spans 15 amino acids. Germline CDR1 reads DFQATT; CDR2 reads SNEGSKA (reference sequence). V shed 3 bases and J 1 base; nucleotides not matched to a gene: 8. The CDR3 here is CSARRPTSGSYEQYF. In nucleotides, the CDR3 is TGCAGTGCTAGGAGACCCACTAGCGGTTCCTACGAGCAGTACTTC.

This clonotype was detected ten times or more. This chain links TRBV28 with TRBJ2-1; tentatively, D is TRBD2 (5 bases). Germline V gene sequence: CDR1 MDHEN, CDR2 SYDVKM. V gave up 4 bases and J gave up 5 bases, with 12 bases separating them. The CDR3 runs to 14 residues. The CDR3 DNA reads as TGTGCCAGCAGTTGGAAGGAGGTAAACAATGAGCAGTTCTTC. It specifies CASSWKEVNNEQFF.

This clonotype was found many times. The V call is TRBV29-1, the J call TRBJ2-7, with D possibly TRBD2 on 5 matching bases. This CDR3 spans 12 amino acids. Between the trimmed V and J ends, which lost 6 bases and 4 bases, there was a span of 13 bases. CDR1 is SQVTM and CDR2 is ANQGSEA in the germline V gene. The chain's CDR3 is CSVGICCYEQYV. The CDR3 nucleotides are TGCAGCGTCGGGATCTGCTGTTACGAGCAGTACGTC.

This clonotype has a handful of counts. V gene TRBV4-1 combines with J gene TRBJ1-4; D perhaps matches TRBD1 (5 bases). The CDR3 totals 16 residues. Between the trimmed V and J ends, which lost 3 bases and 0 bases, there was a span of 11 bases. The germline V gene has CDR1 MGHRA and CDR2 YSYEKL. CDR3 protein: CASSQGGGATNEKLFF. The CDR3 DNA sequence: TGCGCCAGCAGCCAGGGGGGGGGTGCAACTAATGAAAAACTGTTTTTT.

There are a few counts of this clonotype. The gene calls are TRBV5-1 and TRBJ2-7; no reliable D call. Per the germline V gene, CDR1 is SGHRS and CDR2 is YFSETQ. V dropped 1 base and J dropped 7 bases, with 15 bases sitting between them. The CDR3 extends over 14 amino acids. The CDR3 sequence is CASSLKDQLAEQYF. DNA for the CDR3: TGCGCCAGCAGCTTGAAGGACCAGTTGGCAGAGCAGTACTTC.

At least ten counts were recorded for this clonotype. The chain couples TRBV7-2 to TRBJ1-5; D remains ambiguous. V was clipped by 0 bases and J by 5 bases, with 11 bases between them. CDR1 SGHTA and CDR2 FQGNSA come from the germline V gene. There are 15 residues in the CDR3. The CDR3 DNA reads TGTGCCAGCAGCTTAGCGCTGGCCGCGCATCAGCCCCAGCATTTT. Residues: CASSLALAAHQPQHF.

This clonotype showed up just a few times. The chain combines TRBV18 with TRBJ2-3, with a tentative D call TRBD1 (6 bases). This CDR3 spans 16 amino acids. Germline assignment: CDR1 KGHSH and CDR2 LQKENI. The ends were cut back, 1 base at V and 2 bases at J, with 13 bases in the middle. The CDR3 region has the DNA TGTGCCAGCTCACCACGCCGGGACACCGACACAGATACGCAGTATTTT. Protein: CASSPRRDTDTDTQYF.

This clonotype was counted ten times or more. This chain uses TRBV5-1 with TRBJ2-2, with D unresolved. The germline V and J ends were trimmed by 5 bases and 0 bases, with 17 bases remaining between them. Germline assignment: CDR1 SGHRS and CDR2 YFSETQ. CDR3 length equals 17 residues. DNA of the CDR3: TGCGCCAGCAGGGATGCCAGACACAAAGCGAACACCGGGGAGCTGTTTTTT. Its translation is CASRDARHKANTGELFF.

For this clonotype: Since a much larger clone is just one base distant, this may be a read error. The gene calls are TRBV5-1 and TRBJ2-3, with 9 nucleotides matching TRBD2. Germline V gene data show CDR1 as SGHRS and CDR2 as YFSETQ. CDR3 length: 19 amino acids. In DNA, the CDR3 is TGCGACAGCAGCCCGATAGGGTTTCGTAGCGGGAGCTTGTCCGATACGCAGTATTTT. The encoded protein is CDSSPIGFRSGSLSDTQYF. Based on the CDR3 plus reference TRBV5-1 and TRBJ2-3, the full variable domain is KAGVTQTPRYLIKTRGQQVTLSCSPISGHRSVSWYQQTPGQGLQFLFEYFSETQRNKGNFPGRFSGRQFSNSRSEMNVSTLELGDSALYLCDSSPIGFRSGSLSDTQYFGPGTRLTVL.

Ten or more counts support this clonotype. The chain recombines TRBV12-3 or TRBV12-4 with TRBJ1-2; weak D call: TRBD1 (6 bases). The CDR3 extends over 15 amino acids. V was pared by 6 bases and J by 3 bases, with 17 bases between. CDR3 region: CASSRSRGADYGYTF. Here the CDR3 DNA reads TGTGCCAGCAGCCGTTCCCGGGGGGCCGACTATGGCTACACCTTC.

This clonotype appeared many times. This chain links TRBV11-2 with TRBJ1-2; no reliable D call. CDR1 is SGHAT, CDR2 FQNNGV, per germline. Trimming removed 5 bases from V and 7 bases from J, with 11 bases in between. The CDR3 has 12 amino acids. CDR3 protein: CASSRLESGYTF. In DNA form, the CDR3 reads TGTGCCAGCAGCCGACTTGAGTCTGGCTACACCTTC.

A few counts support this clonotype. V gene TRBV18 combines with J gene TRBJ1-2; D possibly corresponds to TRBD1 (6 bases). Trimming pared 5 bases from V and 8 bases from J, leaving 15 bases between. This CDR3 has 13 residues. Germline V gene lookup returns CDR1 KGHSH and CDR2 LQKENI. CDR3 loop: CASSTIGTSGYTF. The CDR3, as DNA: TGTGCCAGCTCAACGATTGGGACATCCGGCTACACCTTC. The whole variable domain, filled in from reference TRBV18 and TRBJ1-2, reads NAGVMQNPRHLVRRRGQEARLRCSPMKGHSHVYWYRQLPEEGLKFMVYLQKENIIDESGMPKERFSAEFPKEGPSILRIQQVVRGDSAAYFCASSTIGTSGYTFGSGTRLTVV.

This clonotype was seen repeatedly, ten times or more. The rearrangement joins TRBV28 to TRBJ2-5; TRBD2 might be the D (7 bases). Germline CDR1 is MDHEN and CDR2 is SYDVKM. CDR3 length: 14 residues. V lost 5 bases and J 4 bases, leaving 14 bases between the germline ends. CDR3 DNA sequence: TGTGCCAGCAGTCTCGGACAGCGGGGAGAGACCCAGTACTTC. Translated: CASSLGQRGETQYF.

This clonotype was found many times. The chain's CDR3 is CSARDSGRWKDTQYF. The CDR3 DNA follows: TGCAGTGCTAGAGATAGCGGGAGGTGGAAAGATACGCAGTATTTT. The chain carries TRBV20-1 and TRBJ2-3; 10 nucleotides match TRBD2. Germline assignment: CDR1 DFQATT and CDR2 SNEGSKA (reference sequence). V gave up 0 bases and J gave up 5 bases; unmatched junction bases: 5. The CDR3 spans 15 residues.

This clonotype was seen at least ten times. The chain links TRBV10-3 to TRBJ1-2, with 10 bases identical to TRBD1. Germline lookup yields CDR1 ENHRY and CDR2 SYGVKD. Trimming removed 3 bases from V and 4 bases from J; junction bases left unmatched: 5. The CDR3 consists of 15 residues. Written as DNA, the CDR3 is TGTGCCATCAGTGACGGGACAGGGGCGGCCTATGGCTACACCTTC. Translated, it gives CAISDGTGAAYGYTF.

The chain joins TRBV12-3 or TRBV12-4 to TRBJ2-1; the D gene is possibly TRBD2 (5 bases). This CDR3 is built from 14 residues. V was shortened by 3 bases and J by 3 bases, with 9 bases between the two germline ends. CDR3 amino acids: CASSFVRDYNEQFF. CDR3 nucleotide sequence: TGTGCCAGCAGTTTTGTCCGGGACTACAATGAGCAGTTCTTC.

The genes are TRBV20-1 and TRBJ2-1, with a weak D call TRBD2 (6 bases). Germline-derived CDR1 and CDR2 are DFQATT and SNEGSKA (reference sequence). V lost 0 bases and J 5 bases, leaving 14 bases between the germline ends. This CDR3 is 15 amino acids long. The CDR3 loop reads CSARDLQRVNNEQFF. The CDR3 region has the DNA TGCAGTGCTAGAGATCTCCAGCGGGTGAACAATGAGCAGTTCTTC.

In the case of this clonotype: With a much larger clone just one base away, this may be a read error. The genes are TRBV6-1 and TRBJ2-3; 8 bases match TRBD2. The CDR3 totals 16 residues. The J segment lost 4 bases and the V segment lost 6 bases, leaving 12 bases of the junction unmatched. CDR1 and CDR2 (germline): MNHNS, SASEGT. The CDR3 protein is CASSMTSESVADTQYF. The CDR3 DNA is TGTGCCAGCAGCATGACTAGCGAGAGTGTAGCAGATACGCAGTATTTT.

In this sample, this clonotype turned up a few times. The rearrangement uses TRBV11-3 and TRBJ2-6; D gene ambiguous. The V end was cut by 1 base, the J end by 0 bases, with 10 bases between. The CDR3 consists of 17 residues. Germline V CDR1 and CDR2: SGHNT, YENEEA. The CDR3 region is CASSLVAVNSGANVLTF. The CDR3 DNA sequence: TGTGCCAGCAGCTTAGTGGCCGTCAACTCTGGGGCCAACGTCCTGACTTTC. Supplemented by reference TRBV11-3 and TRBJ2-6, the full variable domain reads EAGVVQSPRYKIIEKKQPVAFWCNPISGHNTLYWYLQNLGQGPELLIRYENEEAVDDSQLPKDRFSAERLKGVDSTLKIQPAELGDSAVYLCASSLVAVNSGANVLTFGAGSRLTVL.

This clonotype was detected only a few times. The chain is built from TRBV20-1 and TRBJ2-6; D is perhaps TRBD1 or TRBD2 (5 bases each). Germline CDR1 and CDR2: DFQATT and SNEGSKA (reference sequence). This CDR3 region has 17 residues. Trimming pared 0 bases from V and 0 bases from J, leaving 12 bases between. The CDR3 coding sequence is TGCAGTGCTAGAGATCTGGGAGACAGCTCTGGGGCCAACGTCCTGACTTTC. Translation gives CSARDLGDSSGANVLTF.

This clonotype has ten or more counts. The CDR3 spells CASSRARGDTDTQYF. CDR3 coding DNA: TGTGCCAGCAGCCGGGCGCGGGGGGACACAGATACGCAGTATTTT. V is TRBV4-2 and J is TRBJ2-3, with TRBD2 identical over 8 bases. The CDR3 sequence is 15 residues long. After removal of 4 bases from V and 2 bases from J, the junction contained 5 bases not matched to a gene. Germline V gene sequence: CDR1 LGHNA, CDR2 YNFKEQ.